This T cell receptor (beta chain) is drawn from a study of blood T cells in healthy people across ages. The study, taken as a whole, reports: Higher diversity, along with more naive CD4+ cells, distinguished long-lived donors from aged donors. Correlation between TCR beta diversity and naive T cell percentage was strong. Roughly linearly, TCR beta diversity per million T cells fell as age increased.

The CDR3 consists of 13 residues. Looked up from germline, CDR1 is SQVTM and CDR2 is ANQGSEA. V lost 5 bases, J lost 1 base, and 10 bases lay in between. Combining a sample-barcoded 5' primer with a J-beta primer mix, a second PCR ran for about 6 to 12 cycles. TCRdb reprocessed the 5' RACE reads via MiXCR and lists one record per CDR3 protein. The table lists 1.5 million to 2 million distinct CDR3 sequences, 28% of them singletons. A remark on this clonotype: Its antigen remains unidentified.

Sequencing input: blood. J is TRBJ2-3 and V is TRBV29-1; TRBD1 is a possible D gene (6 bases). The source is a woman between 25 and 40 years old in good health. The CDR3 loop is CSVTGRRTDTQYF. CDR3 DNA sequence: TGCAGCGTTACAGGGCGTCGCACAGATACGCAGTATTTT.